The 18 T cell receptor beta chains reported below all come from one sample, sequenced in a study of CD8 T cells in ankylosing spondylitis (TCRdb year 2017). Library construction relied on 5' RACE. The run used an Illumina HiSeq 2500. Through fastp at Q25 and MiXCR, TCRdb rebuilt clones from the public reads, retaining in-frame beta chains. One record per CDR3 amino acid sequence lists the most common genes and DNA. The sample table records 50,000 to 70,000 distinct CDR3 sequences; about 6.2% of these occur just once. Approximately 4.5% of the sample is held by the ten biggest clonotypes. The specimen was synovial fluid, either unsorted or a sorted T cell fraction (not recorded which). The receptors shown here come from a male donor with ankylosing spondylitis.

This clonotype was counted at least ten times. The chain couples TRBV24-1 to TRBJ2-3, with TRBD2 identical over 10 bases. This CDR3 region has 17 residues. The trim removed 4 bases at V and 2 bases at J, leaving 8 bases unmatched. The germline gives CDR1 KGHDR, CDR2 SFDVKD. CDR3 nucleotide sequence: TGTGCCACCAGTGAGGGTTCGCTAGCGGGAGTCACAGATACGCAGTATTTT. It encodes CATSEGSLAGVTDTQYF.

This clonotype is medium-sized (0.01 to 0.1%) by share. Here the CDR3 reads CASNSGRSNEQFF. Here the CDR3 DNA reads TGTGCCAGTAATAGCGGGAGAAGCAATGAGCAGTTCTTC. V is TRBV19 and J is TRBJ2-1; 9 bases line up with TRBD2. The V gene end was trimmed by 7 bases and the J gene end by 6 bases; junction bases not matched to a gene: 4. The length of the CDR3 is 13 residues. Germline CDR1 and CDR2: LNHDA and SQIVND (reference sequence).

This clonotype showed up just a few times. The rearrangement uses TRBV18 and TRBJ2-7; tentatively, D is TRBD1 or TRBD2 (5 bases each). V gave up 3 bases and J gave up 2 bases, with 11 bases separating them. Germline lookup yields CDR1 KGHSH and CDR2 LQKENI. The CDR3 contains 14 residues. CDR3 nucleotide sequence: TGTGCCAGCTCACCCGTAGGGACCGCCTACGAGCAGTACTTC. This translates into CASSPVGTAYEQYF.

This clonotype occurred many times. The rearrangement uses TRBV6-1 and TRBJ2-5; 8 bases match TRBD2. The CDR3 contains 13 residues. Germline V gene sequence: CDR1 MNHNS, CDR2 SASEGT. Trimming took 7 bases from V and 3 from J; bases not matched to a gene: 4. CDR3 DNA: TGTGCCAGCACAAGAGCGGGAGAAGAGACCCAGTACTTC. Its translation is CASTRAGEETQYF.

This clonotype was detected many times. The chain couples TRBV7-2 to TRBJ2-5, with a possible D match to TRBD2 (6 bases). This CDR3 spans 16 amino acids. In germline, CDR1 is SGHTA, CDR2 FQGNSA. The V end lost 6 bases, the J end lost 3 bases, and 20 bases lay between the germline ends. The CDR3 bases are TGTGCCAGCAGTCCCGGAATAGCGGCGTGGGAAGAGACCCAGTACTTC. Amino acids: CASSPGIAAWEETQYF.

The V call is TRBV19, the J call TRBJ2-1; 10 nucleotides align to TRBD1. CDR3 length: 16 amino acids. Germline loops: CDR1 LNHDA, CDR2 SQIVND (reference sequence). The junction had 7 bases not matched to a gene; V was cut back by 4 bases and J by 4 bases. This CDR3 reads CASSTRQGAYYNEQFF. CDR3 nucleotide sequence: TGTGCCAGTAGTACCCGACAGGGGGCTTATTACAATGAGCAGTTCTTC.

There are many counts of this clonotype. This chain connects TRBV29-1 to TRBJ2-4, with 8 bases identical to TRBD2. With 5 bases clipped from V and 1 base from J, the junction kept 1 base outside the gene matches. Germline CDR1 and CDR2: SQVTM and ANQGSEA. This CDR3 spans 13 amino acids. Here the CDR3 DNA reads TGCAGCGTTCGACTAGCGGCCAAAAACATTCAGTACTTC. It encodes CSVRLAAKNIQYF.

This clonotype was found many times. This CDR3 reads CSVEAWLTTKETQYF. As DNA, the CDR3 is TGCAGCGTTGAAGCATGGTTGACTACCAAAGAGACCCAGTACTTC. This chain links TRBV29-1 with TRBJ2-5; the D gene is possibly TRBD2 (5 bases). The CDR3 extends over 15 amino acids. V gave up 1 base and J gave up 3 bases, with 15 bases separating them. Per germline, CDR1 SQVTM and CDR2 ANQGSEA.

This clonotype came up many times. The CDR3 region is CASSLTSGMKTQYF. The DNA of the CDR3 is TGTGCCAGCAGCTTGACTAGCGGGATGAAGACCCAGTACTTC. The chain links TRBV7-2 to TRBJ2-5, with 11 bases that match TRBD2. The V and J ends lost 3 bases and 6 bases, in that order; junction bases with no gene match: 3. The germline V gene encodes CDR1 SGHTA and CDR2 FQGNSA. The CDR3 loop spans 14 amino acids. Together with reference TRBV7-2 and TRBJ2-5, the CDR3 gives the full variable domain: GAGVSQSPSNKVTEKGKDVELRCDPISGHTALYWYRQSLGQGLEFLIYFQGNSAPDKSGLPSDRFSAERTGGSVSTLTIQRTQQEDSAVYLCASSLTSGMKTQYFGPGTRLLVL.

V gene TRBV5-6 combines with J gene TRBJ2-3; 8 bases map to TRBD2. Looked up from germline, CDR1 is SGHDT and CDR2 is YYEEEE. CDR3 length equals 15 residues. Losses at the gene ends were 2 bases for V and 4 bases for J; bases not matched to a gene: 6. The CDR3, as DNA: TGTGCCAGCAGCTTTATGACTAGCGCCCCAGATACGCAGTATTTT. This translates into CASSFMTSAPDTQYF.

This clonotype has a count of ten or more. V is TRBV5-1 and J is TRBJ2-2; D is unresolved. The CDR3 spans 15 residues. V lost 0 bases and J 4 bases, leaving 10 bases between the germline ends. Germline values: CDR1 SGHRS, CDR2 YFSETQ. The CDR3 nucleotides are TGCGCCAGCAGCTTGGCGGGCAGTTTCACCGGGGAGCTGTTTTTT. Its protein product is CASSLAGSFTGELFF.

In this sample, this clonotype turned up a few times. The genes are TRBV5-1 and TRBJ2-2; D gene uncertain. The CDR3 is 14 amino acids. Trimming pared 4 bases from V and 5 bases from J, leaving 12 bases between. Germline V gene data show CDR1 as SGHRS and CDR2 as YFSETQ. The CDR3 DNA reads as TGCGCCAGCAGCCCTTCCACCCAAACCGGGGAGCTGTTTTTT. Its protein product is CASSPSTQTGELFF.

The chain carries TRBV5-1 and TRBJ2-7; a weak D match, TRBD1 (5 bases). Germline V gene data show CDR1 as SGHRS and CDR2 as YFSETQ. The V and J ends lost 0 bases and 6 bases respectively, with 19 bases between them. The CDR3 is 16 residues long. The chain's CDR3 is CASSLGSSRVPGEQYF. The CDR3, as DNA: TGCGCCAGCAGCTTGGGGTCCAGCAGGGTACCTGGCGAGCAGTACTTC.

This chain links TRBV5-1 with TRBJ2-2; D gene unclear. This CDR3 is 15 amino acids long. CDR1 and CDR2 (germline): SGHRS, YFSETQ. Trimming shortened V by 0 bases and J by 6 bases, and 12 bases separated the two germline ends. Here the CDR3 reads CASSLAPWMAGELFF. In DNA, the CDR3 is TGCGCCAGCAGCTTGGCCCCTTGGATGGCCGGGGAGCTGTTTTTT.

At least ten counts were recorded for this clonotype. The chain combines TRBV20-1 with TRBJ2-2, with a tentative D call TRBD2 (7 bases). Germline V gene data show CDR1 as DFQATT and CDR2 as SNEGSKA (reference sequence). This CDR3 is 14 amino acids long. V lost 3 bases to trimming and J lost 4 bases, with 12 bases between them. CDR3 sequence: CSAREGGGTGELFF. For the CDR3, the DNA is TGCAGTGCTAGGGAGGGGGGGGGCACCGGGGAGCTGTTTTTT.

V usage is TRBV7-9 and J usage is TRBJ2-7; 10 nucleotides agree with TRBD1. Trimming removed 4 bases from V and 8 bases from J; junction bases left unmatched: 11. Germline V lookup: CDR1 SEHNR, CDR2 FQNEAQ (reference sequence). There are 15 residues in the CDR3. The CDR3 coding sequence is TGTGCCAGCAGCTCAGTGGGACAGGGGATACGTAAGCAGTACTTC. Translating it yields CASSSVGQGIRKQYF.

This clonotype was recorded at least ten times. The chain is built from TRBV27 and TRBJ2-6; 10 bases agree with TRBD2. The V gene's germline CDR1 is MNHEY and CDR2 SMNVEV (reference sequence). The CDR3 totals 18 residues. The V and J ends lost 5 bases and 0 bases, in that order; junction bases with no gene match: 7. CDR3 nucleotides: TGTGCCAGCAGTCATGGAGCGGGAGGGAGCTCTGGGGCCAACGTCCTGACTTTC. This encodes CASSHGAGGSSGANVLTF.

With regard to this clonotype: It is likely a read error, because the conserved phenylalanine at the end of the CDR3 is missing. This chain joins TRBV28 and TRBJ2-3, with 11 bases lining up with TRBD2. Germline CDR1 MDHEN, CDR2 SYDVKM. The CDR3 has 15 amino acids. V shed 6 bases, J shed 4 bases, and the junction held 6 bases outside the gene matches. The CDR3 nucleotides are TGTGCCAGCAGCACGCTAGCGGGAGGCCCAGATACGCAGTATTCT. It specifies CASSTLAGGPDTQYS.